This TCR beta chain was recorded in a study of neurological immune-mediated disorders. The unsorted libraries originated from 2 million PBMCs that had been stored at -80 C. Ten or more counts support this clonotype. The cDNA was synthesized by means of template-switch 5'RACE, which was carried out with 10-nucleotide random UMIs. One entry per CDR3 protein results from TCRdb running MiXCR on the 5' RACE reads. The repertoire consists of roughly 80,000 distinct CDR3 sequences, with roughly a sixth occurring once and the leading ten covering 15%. With 5 bases clipped from V and 7 bases from J, the junction kept 9 bases outside the gene matches. Germline values: CDR1 SNHLY, CDR2 FYNNEI. The CDR3 extends over 15 amino acids.

This sequence joins TRBV2 and TRBJ2-1; 9 nucleotides align to TRBD1. The sequenced sample was PBMCs. The clonotype was recovered from a woman between 40 and 55 years old in good health. This CDR3 is CASSFDRGIDNEQFF. The CDR3 DNA reads TGTGCCAGCAGTTTCGACAGGGGGATAGATAATGAGCAGTTCTTC.